This T cell receptor beta chain was observed in a study of regulatory T cells in long-lasting Graves disease. In this sample, this clonotype turned up many times. Its antigen is not identified. Study findings and constraints: What was studied was peripheral blood only, and not thyroid tissue.

Time point here: persistent/refractory GD, antithyroid drugs over 5 years with positive TRAb. PBMCs were the source of the RNA used for TCR sequencing. Investigators prepared the TCR beta libraries by applying iRepertoire HTBI primers and Arm-PCR of CDR3 regions. TCRdb reprocessed the multiplex PCR reads with MiXCR, giving one entry per CDR3 protein. Among fewer than 450,000 distinct CDR3 sequences, about a quarter were seen once, and the ten largest hold about a quarter. V was trimmed by 5 bases and J by 0 bases, leaving 11 bases between them. CDR3 length equals 14 residues. This sequence was found in a female donor with Graves disease. The rearrangement joins TRBV12-3 or TRBV12-4 to TRBJ2-7; either TRBD1 or TRBD2 may supply D (5 bases each). Sequences were derived from peripheral blood mononuclear cells (PBMCs), sampled when the disease was refractory, from a patient treated with antithyroid drugs. The CDR3 loop is CASSGRGHSYEQYF. CDR3 in DNA: TGTGCCAGCAGTGGCCGGGGCCACTCCTACGAGCAGTACTTC.